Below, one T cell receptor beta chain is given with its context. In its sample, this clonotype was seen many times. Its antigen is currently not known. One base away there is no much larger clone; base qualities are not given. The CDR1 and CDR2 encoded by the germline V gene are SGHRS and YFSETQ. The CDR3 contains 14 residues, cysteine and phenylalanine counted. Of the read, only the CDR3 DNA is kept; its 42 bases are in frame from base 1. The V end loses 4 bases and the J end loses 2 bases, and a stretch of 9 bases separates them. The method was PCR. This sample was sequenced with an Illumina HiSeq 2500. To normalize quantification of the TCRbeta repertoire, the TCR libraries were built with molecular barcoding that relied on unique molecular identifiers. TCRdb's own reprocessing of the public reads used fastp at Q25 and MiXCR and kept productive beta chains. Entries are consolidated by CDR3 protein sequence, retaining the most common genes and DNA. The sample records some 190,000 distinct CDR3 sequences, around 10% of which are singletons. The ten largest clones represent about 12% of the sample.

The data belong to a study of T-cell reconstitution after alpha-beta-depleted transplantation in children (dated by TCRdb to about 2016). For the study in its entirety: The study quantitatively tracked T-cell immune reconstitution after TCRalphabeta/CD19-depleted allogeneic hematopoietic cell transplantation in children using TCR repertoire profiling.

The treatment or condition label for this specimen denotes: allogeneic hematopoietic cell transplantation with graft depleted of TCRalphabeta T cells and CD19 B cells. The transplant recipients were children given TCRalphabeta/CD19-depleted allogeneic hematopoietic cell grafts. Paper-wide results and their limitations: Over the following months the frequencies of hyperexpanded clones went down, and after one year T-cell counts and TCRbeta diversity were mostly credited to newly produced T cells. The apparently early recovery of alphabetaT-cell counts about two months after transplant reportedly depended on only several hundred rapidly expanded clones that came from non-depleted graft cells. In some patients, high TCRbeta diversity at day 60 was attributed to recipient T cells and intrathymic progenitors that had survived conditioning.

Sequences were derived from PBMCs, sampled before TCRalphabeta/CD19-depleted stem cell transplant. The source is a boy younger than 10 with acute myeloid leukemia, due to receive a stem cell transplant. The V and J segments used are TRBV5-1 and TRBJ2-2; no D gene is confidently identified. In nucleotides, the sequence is TGCGCCAGCAGCAATTCTTACAACACCGGGGAGCTGTTTTTT. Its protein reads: CASSNSYNTGELFF.